This T cell receptor beta chain was observed in a study of blood T cell repertoires in COVID-19. Only in-frame clones appear in the TCRdb table, and some are missing; sequencing was by immunoSEQ multiplex PCR. Of nearly 110,000 clones in the sample, 70% to 75% were seen once. The J segment lost 8 bases and the V segment lost 2 bases, leaving 4 bases of the junction unmatched. Germline assignment: CDR1 SNHLY and CDR2 FYNNEI. The CDR3 is 13 residues long. This clonotype originated in a human donor with acute or convalescent COVID-19. The donor label of this sample is uncertain. The gene calls are TRBV2 and TRBJ1-2, with 8 nucleotides matching TRBD1. Specimen: peripheral blood. CDR3 loop: CASSEHRGIGYTF. The CDR3 bases are TGTGCCAGCAGTGAACACAGGGGGATCGGCTACACCTTC.